These T cell receptor beta chains were read from a single sample in a study of cytomegalovirus exposure and HLA in healthy donors. Assay: immunoSEQ multiplex PCR; the TCRdb copy retains only in-frame clones and omits some. The sample table sets out about 210,000 clones. The specimen sequenced was PBMCs. These receptors came from a woman under 40 in good health and CMV-seropositive. The CDR3 runs from the conserved cysteine through the conserved F or W. D genes are given only for firm matches.

J	V	D	DNA	CDR3
TRBJ2-5	TRBV7-8	-	TGTGCCAGCAGACCTCCGAACAGACAAGAGACCCAGTACTTC	CASRPPNRQETQYF
TRBJ2-2	TRBV19	TRBD1	TGTGCCAGTAGCGACAGGGTGTACGCCGGGGAGCTGTTTTTT	CASSDRVYAGELFF
TRBJ2-3	TRBV28	TRBD2	TGTGCCAGCAGTAATAGCGGGAGTCCGTCAGATACGCAGTATTTT	CASSNSGSPSDTQYF
TRBJ1-3	TRBV5-1	-	TGCGCCAGCAGCTTGCCCACAGGGTTGTCTGGAAACACCATATATTTT	CASSLPTGLSGNTIYF
TRBJ2-2	TRBV18	-	TGTGCCAGCTCCGAACGGACAGGGAGGGCCGGGGAGCTGTTTTTT	CASSERTGRAGELFF
TRBJ1-1	TRBV18	TRBD1	TGTGCCAGCTCACCCCAACAGGGGGCAAACACTGAAGCTTTCTTT	CASSPQQGANTEAFF
TRBJ2-1	TRBV28	-	TGTGCCAGCAGTCCCCGGAGGGGCACCTACAATGAGCAGTTCTTC	CASSPRRGTYNEQFF
TRBJ2-5	TRBV11-3	-	TGTGCCAGCAGCTTAGATAAGAGCGCCCGGGGCCAAGAGACCCAGTACTTC	CASSLDKSARGQETQYF
TRBJ2-1	TRBV7-9	TRBD1	TGTGCCAGCAGCTCCGGACAGGGTGGGTACAATGAGCAGTTCTTC	CASSSGQGGYNEQFF
TRBJ2-3	TRBV5-1	TRBD2	TGCGCCAGCAGCCCATGGACTAGCGGGAGCACGTGGACAGATACGCAGTATTTT	CASSPWTSGSTWTDTQYF
TRBJ2-7	TRBV19	-	TGTGCCAGTAGTATTGGGGGCTTAGTCCACGAGCAGTACTTC	CASSIGGLVHEQYF
TRBJ2-5	TRBV7-9	TRBD2	TGTGCCGGAAGGGAGGGCCAAGAGACCCAGTACTTC	CAGREGQETQYF
TRBJ1-2	TRBV18	TRBD1	TGTGCCAGCTCACCAACAGGGGTGGGTGGCTACACCTTC	CASSPTGVGGYTF
TRBJ2-1	TRBV4-1	TRBD1	TGCGCCAGCAGCCAACACCCGGGACAGGGCCAGAGCTCCTACAATGAGCAGTTCTTC	CASSQHPGQGQSSYNEQFF
TRBJ2-1	TRBV10-1	TRBD1	TGCGCCAGCAGTAACAGGGGTGGTAATGAGCAGTTCTTC	CASSNRGGNEQFF
TRBJ2-1	TRBV4-1	-	TGCGCCAGCAGCCAAGATATCATGGGGGGAGAGTTCTTC	CASSQDIMGGEFF
TRBJ1-5	TRBV30	-	TGTGCCTGGAGTGTACTAGGGTTTAGCAATCAGCCCCAGCATTTT	CAWSVLGFSNQPQHF
TRBJ1-5	TRBV5-1	-	TGCGCCAGCAGCAGCCCCAATCCCCAGCATTTT	CASSSPNPQHF
TRBJ1-6	TRBV19	-	TGTGCCAGTAGTATTGAGGCGACAGATTATAATTCACCCCTCCACTTT	CASSIEATDYNSPLHF
TRBJ2-5	TRBV30	-	TGTGCCTGGAGTGTACTGGAGACCCAGTACTTC	CAWSVLETQYF
TRBJ1-4	TRBV15	-	TGTGCCACCAGCCTCGCACAAGCTAATGAAAAACTGTTTTTT	CATSLAQANEKLFF
TRBJ2-2	TRBV7-2	-	TGTGCCAGCAGCTCCCGCACCGGGGAGCTGTTTTTT	CASSSRTGELFF
TRBJ1-1	TRBV6-5	TRBD1	TGTGCCAGCAGCCCAACAGGGGGCCTTAATACTGAAGCTTTCTTT	CASSPTGGLNTEAFF
TRBJ1-2	TRBV28	-	TGTGCCAGCAGTTTAAGGGGCCTTGGCTACACCTTC	CASSLRGLGYTF
TRBJ2-1	TRBV18	-	TGTGCCAGCTCACCGAGTCAGGGTCACTACAATGAGCAGTTCTTC	CASSPSQGHYNEQFF
TRBJ2-5	TRBV11-2	TRBD1	TGTGCCAGCAGTCTAGACAGGGATCCGCAGACCCAGTACTTC	CASSLDRDPQTQYF
TRBJ1-5	TRBV2	-	TGTGCCAGCAGGCAGGAAGCGGAGGGGCCCCAGCATTTT	CASRQEAEGPQHF
TRBJ2-7	TRBV19	TRBD1	TGTGCCAGTAGACCACAGGGGGGAAGCTCCTACGAGCAGTACTTC	CASRPQGGSSYEQYF
TRBJ2-7	TRBV11-3	-	TGTGCCAGCAGCTTAGGGGGCGATTACGAGCAGTACTTC	CASSLGGDYEQYF
TRBJ2-3	TRBV10-1	-	TGCGCCAGCAGTGACGAGGGGGTCACAGATACGCAGTATTTT	CASSDEGVTDTQYF
TRBJ2-2	TRBV9	TRBD2	TGTGCCAGCAGCGTAGATCCCTCACTAGCGGGAAGCGCGAACACCGGGGAGCTGTTTTTT	CASSVDPSLAGSANTGELFF
TRBJ2-2	TRBV7-9	TRBD2	TGTGCCAGCAGCCAAATCCCGGGACTAGCGGAAACGAACACCGGGGAGCTGTTTTTT	CASSQIPGLAETNTGELFF
TRBJ2-7	TRBV29-1	-	TGCAGCGTTGTGCCCGCAGTTGGCTACGAGCAGTACTTC	CSVVPAVGYEQYF
TRBJ2-1	TRBV2	TRBD2	TGTGCCAGCAGTGATTTGGGAGCGGGGATTCAAGATGAGCAGTTCTTC	CASSDLGAGIQDEQFF
TRBJ2-5	TRBV7-8	TRBD2	TGTGCCAGCAGCCCCCCACTAGCGGGGTACCAAGAGACCCAGTACTTC	CASSPPLAGYQETQYF
TRBJ1-3	TRBV10-3	-	TGTGCCATCAGTGAGAGGGAGGTCCGGAACACCATATATTTT	CAISEREVRNTIYF
TRBJ1-1	TRBV19	-	TGTGCCAGTATCCAATTCGGGTCGTGGACTGAAGCTTTCTTT	CASIQFGSWTEAFF
TRBJ2-7	TRBV4-1	TRBD1	TGCGCCAGCAGCCAGGCAGGGGGTTCCCCCTACGAGCAGTACTTC	CASSQAGGSPYEQYF
TRBJ2-3	TRBV11-2	TRBD2	TGTGCCAGCAGGAATGGACTAGCGGGGGTTGATTTCACAGATACGCAGTATTTT	CASRNGLAGVDFTDTQYF
TRBJ2-1	TRBV7-2	-	TGTGCCAGCAGCTTAGTAGGCGGAGGTTACAATGAGCAGTTCTTC	CASSLVGGGYNEQFF
TRBJ1-2	TRBV7-8	-	TGTGCCAGCAGCTTAGGATTAGAGGGCGGCTACACCTTC	CASSLGLEGGYTF
TRBJ2-7	TRBV7-9	-	TGTGCCAGCAGCTTAGCGCTCCAGGGAAACTACGAGCAGTACTTC	CASSLALQGNYEQYF
TRBJ2-3	TRBV2	-	TGTGCCAGCACCCCGACTAGCACAGATACGCAGTATTTT	CASTPTSTDTQYF
TRBJ2-7	TRBV28	-	TGTGCCACCACCTTAGGGAGGACCTCGTACTTC	CATTLGRTSYF
TRBJ1-5	TRBV5-1	-	TGCGCCAGCAGATTGGGGGGGGTTGGCAATCAGCCCCAGCATTTT	CASRLGGVGNQPQHF
TRBJ1-1	TRBV11-1	TRBD1	TGTGCCAGCAGCTCTTACAGGGGGCAGAACACTGAAGCTTTCTTT	CASSSYRGQNTEAFF
TRBJ2-5	TRBV2	TRBD1	TGTGCCAGCAGTGCCGAGACAGGGGAAGAGACCCAGTACTTC	CASSAETGEETQYF